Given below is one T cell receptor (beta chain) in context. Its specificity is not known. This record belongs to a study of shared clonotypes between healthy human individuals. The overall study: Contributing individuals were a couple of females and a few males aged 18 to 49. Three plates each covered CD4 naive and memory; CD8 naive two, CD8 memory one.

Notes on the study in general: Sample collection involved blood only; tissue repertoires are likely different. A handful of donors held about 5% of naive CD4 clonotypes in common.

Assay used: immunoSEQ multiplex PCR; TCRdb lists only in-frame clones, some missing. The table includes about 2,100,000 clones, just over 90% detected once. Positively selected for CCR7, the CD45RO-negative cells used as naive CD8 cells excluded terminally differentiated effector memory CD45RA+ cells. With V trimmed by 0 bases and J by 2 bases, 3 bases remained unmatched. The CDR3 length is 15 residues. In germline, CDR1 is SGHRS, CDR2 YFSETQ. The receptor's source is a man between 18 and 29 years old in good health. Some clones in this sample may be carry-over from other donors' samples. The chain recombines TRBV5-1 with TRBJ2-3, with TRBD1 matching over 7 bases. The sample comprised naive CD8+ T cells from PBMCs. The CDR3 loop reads CASSLEGQYTDTQYF. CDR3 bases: TGCGCCAGCAGCTTGGAGGGACAGTACACAGATACGCAGTATTTT.